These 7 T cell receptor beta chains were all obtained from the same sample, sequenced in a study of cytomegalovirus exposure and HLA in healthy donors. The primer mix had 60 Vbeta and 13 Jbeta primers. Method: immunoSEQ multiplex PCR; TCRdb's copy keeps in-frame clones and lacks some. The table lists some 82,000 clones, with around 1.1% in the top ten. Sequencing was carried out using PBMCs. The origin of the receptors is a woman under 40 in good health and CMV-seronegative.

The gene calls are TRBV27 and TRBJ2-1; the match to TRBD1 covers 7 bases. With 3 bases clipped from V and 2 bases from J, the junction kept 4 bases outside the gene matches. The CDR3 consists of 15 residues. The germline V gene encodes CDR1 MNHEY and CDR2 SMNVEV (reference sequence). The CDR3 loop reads CASSFRTGPYNEQFF. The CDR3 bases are TGTGCCAGCAGTTTTAGGACAGGTCCCTACAATGAGCAGTTCTTC.

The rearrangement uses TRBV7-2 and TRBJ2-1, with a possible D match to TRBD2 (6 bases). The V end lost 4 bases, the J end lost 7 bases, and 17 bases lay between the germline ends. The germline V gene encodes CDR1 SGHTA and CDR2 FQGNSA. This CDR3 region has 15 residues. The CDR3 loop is CASSSRTTRGNEQFF. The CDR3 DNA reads TGTGCCAGCAGCTCCCGCACGACTCGGGGGAATGAGCAGTTCTTC.

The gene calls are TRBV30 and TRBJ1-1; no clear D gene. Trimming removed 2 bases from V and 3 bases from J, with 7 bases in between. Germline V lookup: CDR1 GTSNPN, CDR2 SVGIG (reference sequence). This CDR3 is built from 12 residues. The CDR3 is CAWSTEDTEAFF. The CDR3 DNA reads TGTGCCTGGAGTACGGAGGACACTGAAGCTTTCTTT.

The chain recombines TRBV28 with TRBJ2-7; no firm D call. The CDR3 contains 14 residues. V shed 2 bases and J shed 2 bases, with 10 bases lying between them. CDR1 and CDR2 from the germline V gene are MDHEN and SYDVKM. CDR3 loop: CASSLPKRTYEQYF. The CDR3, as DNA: TGTGCCAGCAGTTTACCTAAGAGGACCTACGAGCAGTACTTC.

CDR3 sequence reads: CASSLGGGGEAFF. As DNA, the CDR3 is TGTGCCAGCAGCCTAGGGGGCGGGGGTGAAGCTTTCTTT. This chain uses TRBV7-9 with TRBJ1-1; 7 bases are a match to TRBD1. In germline, CDR1 is SEHNR, CDR2 FQNEAQ (reference sequence). The CDR3 is made up of 13 amino acids. Losses at the gene ends were 5 bases for V and 7 bases for J; bases not matched to a gene: 7.

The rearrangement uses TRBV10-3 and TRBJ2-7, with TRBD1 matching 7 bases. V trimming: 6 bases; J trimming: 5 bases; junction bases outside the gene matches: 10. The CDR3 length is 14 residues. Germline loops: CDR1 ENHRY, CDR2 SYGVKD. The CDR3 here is CAISATGQDDEQYF. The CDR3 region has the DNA TGTGCCATCAGCGCAACTGGACAGGACGACGAGCAGTACTTC.

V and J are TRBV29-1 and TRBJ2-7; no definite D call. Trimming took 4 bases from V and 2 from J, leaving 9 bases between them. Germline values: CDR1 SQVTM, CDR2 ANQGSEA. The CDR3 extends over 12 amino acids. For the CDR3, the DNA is TGCAGCGTTGGGAAGAGCGCCTACGAGCAGTACTTC. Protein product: CSVGKSAYEQYF.